This section outlines one TCR beta chain sequence together with its context. The method was immunoSEQ multiplex PCR; TCRdb's version includes in-frame clones alone and lacks a portion of them. The sample holds roughly 74,000 clones, 75% to 90% seen once. V lost 0 bases and J 0 bases, leaving 2 bases between the germline ends. CDR1 is KGHSH and CDR2 is LQKENI in the germline V gene. The CDR3 length is 13 residues. These data originate in a study of PD-L1 blockade in urothelial cancer. Turning to the study itself: Blood was tested 3 weeks (second dose) and 6 weeks into treatment.

The sample consisted of PBMCs, taken around atezolizumab (anti-PD-L1) treatment. V usage is TRBV18 and J usage is TRBJ2-5; the D is unclear. The clonotype originates from a woman in her seventies with urothelial cancer. CDR3 amino acids: CASSPPNQETQYF. As DNA, the CDR3 is TGTGCCAGCTCACCACCCAACCAAGAGACCCAGTACTTC.